This T cell receptor (beta chain) emerged from a study of T cells in women clearing cervical HPV infection. Across the whole study: Controls gave blood once infection was undetectable; cases at lesion identification. Findings and caveats of the study: TRBV6-7 relative abundance averaged 0.11% in cases and 0.15% to 0.2% in controls.

Worth noting for this clone: Its antigen is currently unknown. From the germline J gene comes the end of the CDR3, since the read stops 3 residues before it.

This CDR3 contains 16 residues. Germline CDR1 LNHDA, CDR2 SQIVND (reference sequence). Trimming removed 5 bases from V and 0 bases from J; junction bases left unmatched: 9. HPV was found by MY09/MY11 PCR and dot-blot genotyping. Average input was around 1,200 ng genomic DNA for immunoSEQ TCR beta CDR3 amplification. Assay: immunoSEQ multiplex PCR; the TCRdb copy retains only in-frame clones and omits some. This sample's table has about 35,000 clones. The receptor's source is a woman aged 18 to 69 with a cervical HPV16 infection that either progressed to CIN3+ or cleared (not recorded which). The chain joins TRBV19 to TRBJ2-7; 8 nucleotides agree with TRBD2. Material for sequencing was blood buffy coat. The CDR3 reads CASSRSSGLSSYEQYF. The part of the CDR3 DNA that was read is TGTGCCAGTAGTCGCTCTAGCGGGCTTAGCTCCTACGAG.